This T cell receptor (beta chain) was captured by sequencing in a study of T cell responses to AZD1222 COVID-19 vaccine. Study-wide context: Timing groups of about 4 and about 12 weeks for second doses were pooled.

Germline V gene data show CDR1 as SNHLY and CDR2 as FYNNEI. The germline V and J ends were trimmed by 10 bases and 2 bases, with 15 bases remaining between them. There are 13 residues in the CDR3. Regarding the study as a whole: After two AZD1222 doses, spike-specific TCR breadth and depth rose versus day 0. Close to half of spike-specific TCRs reportedly recognize unmutated variant regions. Of the AZD1222 recipients, only six or seven were seropositive at baseline.

For this clone: Its antigen remains unknown.

The data were produced by immunoSEQ multiplex PCR, yet TCRdb's version contains in-frame clones alone and is incomplete. Of 87,000 or so clones in the sample, around 91% were seen once. The chain carries TRBV2 and TRBJ2-7; D call uncertain. The receptor was isolated from an adult in good health. The sample in question was peripheral blood, obtained on day 0 of AZD1222 vaccination. CDR3 coding DNA: TGTGCCACCAAGCCGGACGGAACCTACGAGCAGTACTTC. Amino acid sequence: CATKPDGTYEQYF.